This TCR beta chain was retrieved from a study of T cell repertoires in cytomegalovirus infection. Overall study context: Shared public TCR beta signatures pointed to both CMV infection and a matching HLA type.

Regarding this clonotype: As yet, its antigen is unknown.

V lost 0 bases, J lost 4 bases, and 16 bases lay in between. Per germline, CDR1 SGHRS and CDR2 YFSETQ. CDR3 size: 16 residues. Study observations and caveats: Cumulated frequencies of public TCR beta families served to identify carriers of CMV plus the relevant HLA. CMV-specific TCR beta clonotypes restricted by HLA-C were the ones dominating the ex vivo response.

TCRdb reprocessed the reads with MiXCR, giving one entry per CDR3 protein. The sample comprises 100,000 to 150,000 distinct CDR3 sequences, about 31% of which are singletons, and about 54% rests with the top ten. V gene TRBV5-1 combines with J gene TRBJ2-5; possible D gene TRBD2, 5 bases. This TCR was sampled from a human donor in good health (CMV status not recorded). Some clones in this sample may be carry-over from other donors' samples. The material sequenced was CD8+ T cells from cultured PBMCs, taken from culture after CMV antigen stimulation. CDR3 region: CASSLDAGIVGETQYF. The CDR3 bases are TGCGCCAGCAGCTTGGACGCGGGCATCGTGGGAGAGACCCAGTACTTC.